This T cell receptor beta chain originates from a study of T cells in pancreatic ductal adenocarcinoma. In regard to this clone: The antigen is undetermined.

Data came from immunoSEQ multiplex PCR; TCRdb stores just in-frame clones and leaves some out. The sample shows 85,000 to 120,000 clones, nearly 95% of them seen only once. Selected pancreatic ductal adenocarcinoma patients had undergone surgery without neoadjuvant therapy. Broader study findings: Tumor and blood clonality did not differ significantly, about 0.11 versus 0.078. Tumor-versus-blood clonality comparisons may be biased toward lower tumor diversity. Tumor samples had fewer productive templates and approximately 8-fold fewer unique clonotypes than blood.

Trimming removed 3 bases at V and 7 bases at J, with 13 bases between. This CDR3 spans 13 amino acids. Germline values: CDR1 KGHSH, CDR2 LQKENI. The genes are TRBV18 and TRBJ2-7, with D uncertain. The sequence came from a human donor with pancreatic ductal adenocarcinoma. The sample was PBMCs. CDR3 DNA: TGTGCCAGCTCACCCGGTACCCTCTGGGAGCAGTACTTC. Residues: CASSPGTLWEQYF.